This T cell receptor beta chain was captured in a study of CDR3 diversity in severe acne. TCRdb passed the PCR reads through MiXCR, listing each CDR3 protein once. The repertoire holds some 90,000 distinct CDR3 sequences, 45% to 50% seen once, with around a tenth in the top ten. Germline CDR1 is SQVTM and CDR2 is ANQGSEA. The V end was cut by 4 bases, the J end by 0 bases, with 13 bases between. The CDR3 runs to 16 residues. Source material: blood. The chain has TRBV29-1 and TRBJ2-6; D gene uncertain. The TCR comes from a male donor with severe acne vulgaris. CDR3 loop: CSVAVERLSGANVLTF. CDR3 sequence (DNA): TGCAGCGTTGCCGTCGAGCGCCTCTCTGGGGCCAACGTCCTGACTTTC.